The clone carrying this T cell receptor (beta chain) was seen more than once but under ten times. Its antigen is currently unknown. This specimen comes from a study of early T cells in non-severe SARS-CoV-2 infection. Study in general: Sequencing was performed on bulk RNA from unsorted whole blood, leaving chains unpaired. Findings and limits, study-wide: Private and CD4 specificities were missed by VDJdb matching, skewed to anti-spike CD8.

Tagging with unique molecular identifiers was applied to individual cDNA molecules. Each CDR3 protein gets one entry after TCRdb re-called the 5' RACE reads with MiXCR. This sample has 80,000 to 95,000 distinct CDR3 sequences, with roughly an eighth found just once. The origin of this receptor is an adult who was a healthcare worker with PCR-confirmed SARS-CoV-2 infection or an uninfected control (not recorded which). The sequenced sample consisted of whole blood.

The CDR3 sequence is CSAREGSYGYTF. For the CDR3, the DNA is TGCAGTGCTAGGGAGGGATCCTATGGCTACACCTTC. J is TRBJ1-2 and V is TRBV20-1, with D unresolved. CDR3 length equals 12 residues. The germline V gene encodes CDR1 DFQATT and CDR2 SNEGSKA (reference sequence). The V gene lost 3 bases and the J gene lost 4 bases, with 9 bases spanning the gap.